The 4 T cell receptor beta chains below come from one sample, sequenced in a study of OX40 agonist ivuxolimab in advanced cancers. Assay used: immunoSEQ multiplex PCR; TCRdb lists only in-frame clones, some missing. The sample records 50,000 or so clones, roughly 79% being singletons. Material: CD4+ or CD8+ T cells sorted from blood, obtained in a trial of the OX40 agonist ivuxolimab. The receptor set was obtained from an adult with an advanced solid tumor such as melanoma, head and neck, liver or kidney cancer.

The chain links TRBV5-1 to TRBJ1-5; D is uncertain. CDR3 length: 15 residues. Germline loops: CDR1 SGHRS, CDR2 YFSETQ. With 0 bases removed from V and 0 bases from J, the gap between germline ends came to 7 bases. The CDR3 loop is CASSLGPYSNQPQHF. The CDR3 coding sequence is TGCGCCAGCAGCTTGGGACCTTATAGCAATCAGCCCCAGCATTTT.

The V and J genes are TRBV2 and TRBJ2-1, with TRBD2 matching over 10 bases. Trimming cost V 1 base and J 13 bases; bases outside gene matches: 4. This CDR3 contains 13 residues. Germline CDR1 is SNHLY and CDR2 is FYNNEI. The CDR3 DNA sequence: TGTGCCAGCAGTGAAGTAGCGGGAGGCCGTCAGTTCTTC. Its protein product is CASSEVAGGRQFF.

The chain employs TRBV18 and TRBJ2-1; 8 bases fit TRBD1. The CDR3 has 18 residues. CDR1 is KGHSH, CDR2 LQKENI, per germline. J lost 6 bases, V lost 2 bases, and 15 bases had no gene match. CDR3 protein: CASSPVDRDGSFRNEQFF. DNA of the CDR3: TGTGCCAGCTCACCAGTGGACAGGGACGGTTCTTTCCGCAATGAGCAGTTCTTC.

The chain uses TRBV4-3 and TRBJ1-4; 8 nucleotides align to TRBD1. The V gene's germline CDR1 is LGHNA and CDR2 YSLEER. The V and J ends lost 0 bases and 5 bases, in that order; junction bases with no gene match: 8. The CDR3 sequence is 17 residues long. The CDR3, as DNA: TGCGCCAGCAGCCAAGATCCGACAGGGGCCCTCAATGAAAAACTGTTTTTT. Translating it yields CASSQDPTGALNEKLFF.